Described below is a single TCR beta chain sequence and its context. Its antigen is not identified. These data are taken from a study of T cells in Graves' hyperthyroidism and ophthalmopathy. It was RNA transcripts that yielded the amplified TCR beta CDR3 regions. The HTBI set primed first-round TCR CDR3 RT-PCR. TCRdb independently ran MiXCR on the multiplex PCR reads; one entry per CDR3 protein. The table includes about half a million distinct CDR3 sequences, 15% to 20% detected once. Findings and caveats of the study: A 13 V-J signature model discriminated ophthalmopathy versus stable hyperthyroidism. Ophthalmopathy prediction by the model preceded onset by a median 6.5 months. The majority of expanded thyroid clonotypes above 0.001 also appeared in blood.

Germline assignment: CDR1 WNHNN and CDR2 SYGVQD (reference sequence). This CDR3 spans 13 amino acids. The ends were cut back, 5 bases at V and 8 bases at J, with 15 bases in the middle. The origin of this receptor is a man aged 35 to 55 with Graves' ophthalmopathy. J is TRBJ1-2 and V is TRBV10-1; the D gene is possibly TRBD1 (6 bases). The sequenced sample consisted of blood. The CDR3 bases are TGCGCCAGCAGTCACAGGGAGATCTTGGGCTACACCTTC. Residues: CASSHREILGYTF.